A selection of T cell receptor beta chains follows, all from one sample in a study of blood T cell repertoires in COVID-19. The table came from immunoSEQ multiplex PCR; TCRdb's copy has only in-frame clones and leaves some out. The sample has roughly 180,000 clones, roughly three quarters seen once. The sample taken for sequencing was PBMCs or T cells enriched from blood (not recorded which). All receptors derive from a man in his sixties who had been exposed to COVID-19. CDR3s include the opening cysteine and the closing phenylalanine or tryptophan. Each record gives: clone size, D gene, J gene, V gene, CDR3 protein, CDR3 DNA. D genes are given only for firm matches. A row's size may be missing; if present it is once, few, many or a size class.

-	-	TRBJ1-4	TRBV5-1	CASSPRGVNEKLFF	TGCGCCAGCAGCCCCAGGGGTGTTAATGAAAAACTGTTTTTT
-	TRBD1	TRBJ1-2	TRBV20-1	CSASTPGQNYGYTF	TGCAGTGCTAGTACCCCGGGACAGAACTATGGCTACACCTTC
few	-	TRBJ2-7	TRBV5-6	CASSLAEAPSNF	TGTGCCAGCAGCTTGGCAGAGGCACCCTCGAACTTC
few	TRBD1	TRBJ1-1	TRBV6-5	CASSYSPQGKAFF	TGTGCCAGCAGTTATTCTCCACAGGGGAAAGCTTTCTTT
-	-	TRBJ2-1	TRBV7-6	CASNPSQGHRMNNEQFF	TGTGCCAGCAACCCTAGTCAGGGTCATCGAATGAACAATGAGCAGTTCTTC
-	-	TRBJ2-4	TRBV10-1	CASSHYRPGIQYF	TGCGCCAGCAGTCACTACAGGCCAGGCATTCAGTACTTC
once	-	TRBJ1-5	TRBV19	CASSDTGLGPQHF	TGTGCCAGTAGCGACACAGGGCTGGGGCCCCAGCATTTT
-	-	TRBJ1-6	TRBV27	CASSLVLSGTNNSPLHF	TGTGCCAGCAGTTTAGTTCTTTCCGGGACAAATAATTCACCCCTCCACTTT
-	TRBD1	TRBJ1-2	TRBV7-8	CASSPLQGASGYTF	TGTGCCAGCAGCCCTCTGCAGGGGGCCAGTGGCTACACCTTC
few	TRBD1	TRBJ2-7	TRBV7-2	CASSPRGTGAYEQYF	TGTGCCAGCAGCCCCCGGGGGACAGGGGCCTACGAGCAGTACTTC
few	TRBD1	TRBJ2-1	TRBV7-8	CASSLGGTGMHEQFF	TGTGCCAGCAGCTTAGGTGGGACAGGGATGCATGAGCAGTTCTTC
few	-	TRBJ1-6	TRBV30	CAWSVPTVHNSPLHF	TGTGCCTGGAGTGTACCCACAGTGCATAATTCACCCCTCCACTTT
-	-	TRBJ1-5	TRBV27	CASSLLMVREGAQPQHF	TGTGCCAGCAGTCTCCTCATGGTAAGGGAGGGAGCTCAGCCCCAGCATTTT
-	TRBD2	TRBJ2-4	TRBV20-1	CSASVLAAEIQYF	TGCAGTGCTAGTGTCCTAGCGGCTGAAATTCAGTACTTC
-	-	TRBJ2-6	TRBV27	CASSSWTGTSGANVLTF	TGTGCCAGCAGTTCCTGGACGGGAACCTCTGGGGCCAACGTCCTGACTTTC
-	-	TRBJ2-2	TRBV11-2	CASSPGILNTGELFF	TGTGCCAGCAGCCCGGGGATCTTGAACACCGGGGAGCTGTTTTTT
-	-	TRBJ2-3	TRBV7-2	CASSLGRTHTDTQYF	TGTGCCAGCAGCCTTGGGAGGACCCACACAGATACGCAGTATTTT
-	-	TRBJ2-7	TRBV6-2/TRBV6-3	CASSYPDGSSYEQYF	TGTGCCAGCAGTTACCCGGACGGGAGCTCCTACGAGCAGTACTTC
-	-	TRBJ1-5	TRBV13	CASSGGLGQPQHF	TGTGCCAGCTCCGGAGGGTTAGGTCAGCCCCAGCATTTT
-	TRBD1	TRBJ1-6	TRBV30	CAWRPGGPITGKNSPLHF	TGTGCCTGGAGGCCAGGGGGCCCGATTACAGGCAAGAATTCACCCCTCCACTTT
few	-	TRBJ2-2	TRBV5-6	CASSLPGTITGELFF	TGTGCCAGCAGCCTCCCCGGGACAATAACCGGGGAGCTGTTTTTT
few	-	TRBJ1-6	TRBV11-2	CASSLANYNSPLHF	TGTGCCAGCAGCTTAGCCAACTATAATTCACCCCTCCACTTT
-	-	TRBJ1-5	TRBV24-1	CATLGGISNQPQHF	TGTGCCACTCTGGGGGGAATAAGCAATCAGCCCCAGCATTTT
-	-	TRBJ2-2	TRBV28	CASLQGGRPAGELFF	TGTGCCAGCCTCCAGGGCGGTAGACCTGCCGGGGAGCTGTTTTTT
-	TRBD1	TRBJ1-5	TRBV27	CASRGTGGENQPQHF	TGTGCCAGCAGGGGGACAGGGGGCGAGAATCAGCCCCAGCATTTT
-	TRBD1	TRBJ1-6	TRBV11-3	CASSSTGPTIYNSPLHF	TGTGCCAGCAGCTCGACAGGGCCCACCATCTATAATTCACCCCTCCACTTT
-	TRBD1	TRBJ1-2	TRBV30	CAWSTPGGSGYTF	TGTGCCTGGAGTACGCCAGGGGGATCTGGCTACACCTTC
-	-	TRBJ2-1	TRBV20-1	CSASFGSSYNEQFF	TGCAGTGCTAGTTTCGGGAGCTCCTACAATGAGCAGTTCTTC
-	-	TRBJ1-2	TRBV7-2	CASSLSPGQTAEGYTF	TGTGCCAGCAGCTTAAGTCCCGGACAGACAGCGGAGGGCTACACCTTC
-	-	TRBJ2-1	TRBV7-8	CASSQSGNEQFF	TGTGCCAGCAGCCAGTCGGGCAATGAGCAGTTCTTC
few	-	TRBJ2-4	TRBV27	CASRTGTAAKNIQYF	TGTGCCAGCAGAACCGGGACTGCAGCCAAAAACATTCAGTACTTC
-	TRBD2	TRBJ2-1	TRBV9	CASSVEDRTSGKIF	TGTGCCAGCAGCGTAGAGGATAGAACTAGCGGGAAGATCTTC
-	TRBD1	TRBJ2-7	TRBV19	CASSIETGFLREQYF	TGTGCCAGTAGTATAGAGACAGGGTTCCTTCGGGAGCAGTACTTC
-	-	TRBJ1-6	TRBV11-3	CASSLVRNSPLHF	TGTGCCAGCAGCTTAGTGCGCAATTCACCCCTCCACTTT
once	TRBD1	TRBJ1-2	TRBV5-1	CASSFNRGIAGGYTF	TGCGCCAGCAGCTTTAACAGGGGGATAGCTGGGGGCTACACCTTC
-	-	TRBJ1-5	TRBV24-1	CATSGQALEPQHF	TGTGCCACCAGTGGCCAGGCACTGGAGCCCCAGCATTTT
-	-	TRBJ1-1	TRBV6-1	CASSEQGPGTEAFF	TGTGCCAGCAGTGAACAAGGACCGGGGACTGAAGCTTTCTTT
-	-	TRBJ2-1	TRBV5-1	CASRLAVVGNEQFF	TGCGCCAGCAGATTAGCGGTGGTGGGCAATGAGCAGTTCTTC
few	TRBD1	TRBJ2-7	TRBV7-7	CASSFGRGHSYEQYF	TGTGCCAGCAGCTTCGGCAGGGGGCACTCCTACGAGCAGTACTTC